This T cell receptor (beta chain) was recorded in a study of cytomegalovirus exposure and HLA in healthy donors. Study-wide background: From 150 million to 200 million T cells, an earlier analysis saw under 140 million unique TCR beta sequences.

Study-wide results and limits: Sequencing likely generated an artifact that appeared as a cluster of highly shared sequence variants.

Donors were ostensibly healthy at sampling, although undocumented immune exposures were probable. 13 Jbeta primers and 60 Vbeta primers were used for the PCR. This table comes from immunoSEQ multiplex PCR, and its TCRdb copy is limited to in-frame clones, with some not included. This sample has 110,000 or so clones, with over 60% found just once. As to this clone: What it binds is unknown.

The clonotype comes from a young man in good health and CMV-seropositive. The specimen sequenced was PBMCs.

CDR3 loop: CASSFLDRNTGELFF. CDR3 coding DNA: TGTGCCAGCAGCTTTTTGGACAGAAACACCGGGGAGCTGTTTTTT. V gene TRBV7-6 combines with J gene TRBJ2-2; TRBD1 is a possible D gene (6 bases). The ends were cut back, 3 bases at V and 2 bases at J, with 10 bases in the middle. The germline V gene encodes CDR1 SGHVS and CDR2 FNYEAQ. This CDR3 is built from 15 residues. Variable domain in full (rest from reference TRBV7-6 and TRBJ2-2): GAGVSQSPRYKVTKRGQDVALRCDPISGHVSLYWYRQALGQGPEFLTYFNYEAQQDKSGLPNDRFSAERPEGSISTLTIQRTEQRDSAMYRCASSFLDRNTGELFFGEGSRLTVL.